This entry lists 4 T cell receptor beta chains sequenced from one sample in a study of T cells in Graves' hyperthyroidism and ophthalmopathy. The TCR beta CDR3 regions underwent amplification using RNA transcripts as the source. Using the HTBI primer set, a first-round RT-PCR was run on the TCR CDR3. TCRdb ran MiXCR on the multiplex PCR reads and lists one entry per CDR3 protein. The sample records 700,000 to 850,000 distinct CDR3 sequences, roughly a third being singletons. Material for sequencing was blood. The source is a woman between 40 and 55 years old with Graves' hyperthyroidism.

The CDR3 protein is CASSLWGTSGNTIYF. CDR3 bases: TGTGCCAGCAGCTTATGGGGGACCAGCGGAAACACCATATATTTT. The chain employs TRBV7-6 and TRBJ1-3; D possibly corresponds to TRBD1 (5 bases). Trimming cost V 2 bases and J 4 bases, with 12 bases left between them. CDR1 and CDR2 (germline): SGHVS, FNYEAQ. The CDR3 extends over 15 amino acids.

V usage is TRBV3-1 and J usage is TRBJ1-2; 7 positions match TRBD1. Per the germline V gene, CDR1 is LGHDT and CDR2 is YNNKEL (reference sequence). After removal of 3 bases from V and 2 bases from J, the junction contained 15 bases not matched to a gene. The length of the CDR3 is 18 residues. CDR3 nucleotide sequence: TGTGCCAGCAGCCACGTCCTACCCGGGACAGTTTGGAACTATGGCTACACCTTC. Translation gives CASSHVLPGTVWNYGYTF.

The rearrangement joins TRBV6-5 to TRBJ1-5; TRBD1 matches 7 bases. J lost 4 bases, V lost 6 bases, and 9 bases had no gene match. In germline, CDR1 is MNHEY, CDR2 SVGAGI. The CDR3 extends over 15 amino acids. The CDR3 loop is CASSPGTVNNQPQHF. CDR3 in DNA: TGTGCCAGCAGCCCTGGGACAGTAAATAATCAGCCCCAGCATTTT.

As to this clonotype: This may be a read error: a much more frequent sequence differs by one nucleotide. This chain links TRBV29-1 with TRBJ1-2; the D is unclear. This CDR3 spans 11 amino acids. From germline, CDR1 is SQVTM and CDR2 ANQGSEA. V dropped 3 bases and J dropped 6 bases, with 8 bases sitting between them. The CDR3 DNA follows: TGCAGCGTTGAGGGGAATGATGGCTACACCTTC. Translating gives CSVEGNDGYTF.